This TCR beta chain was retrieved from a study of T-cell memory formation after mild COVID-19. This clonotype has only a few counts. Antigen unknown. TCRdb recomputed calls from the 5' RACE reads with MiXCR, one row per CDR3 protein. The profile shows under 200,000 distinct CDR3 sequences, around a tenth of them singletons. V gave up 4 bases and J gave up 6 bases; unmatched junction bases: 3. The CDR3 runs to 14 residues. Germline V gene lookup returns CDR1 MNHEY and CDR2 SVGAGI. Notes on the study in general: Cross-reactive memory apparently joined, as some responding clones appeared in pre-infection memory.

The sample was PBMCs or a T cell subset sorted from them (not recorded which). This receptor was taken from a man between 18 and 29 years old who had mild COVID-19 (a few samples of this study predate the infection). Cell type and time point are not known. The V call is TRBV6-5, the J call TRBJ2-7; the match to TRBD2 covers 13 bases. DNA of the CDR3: TGTGCCAGCAGTTCTACTAGCGGGGGGGTCGAGCAGTACTTC. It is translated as CASSSTSGGVEQYF.